A single sample is the source of the 28 T cell receptor beta chains below, sequenced in a study of blood T cell repertoires in COVID-19. Using immunoSEQ multiplex PCR, the repertoire was profiled, and TCRdb retains in-frame clones only, with some absent. The sample lists about 120,000 clones, roughly 82% occurring once. Sequences were obtained from peripheral blood. These receptors were obtained from a woman in her fifties or sixties with acute or convalescent COVID-19.

The chain carries TRBV7-2 and TRBJ2-7; 8 bases are a match to TRBD2. From germline, CDR1 is SGHTA and CDR2 FQGNSA. J gave up 6 bases and V 6 bases, and 13 bases lay outside the gene matches. CDR3 length equals 15 residues. In DNA, the CDR3 is TGTGCCAGCAGGCCAACTCCGGGACTAGTTTCCGAGCAGTACTTC. This sequence encodes CASRPTPGLVSEQYF.

V is TRBV25-1 and J is TRBJ2-3, with TRBD2 identical over 11 bases. From germline, CDR1 is MGHDK and CDR2 SYGVNS. The CDR3 sequence is 14 residues long. V lost 8 bases, J lost 4 bases, and 5 bases stayed unmatched. The CDR3 DNA reads as TGTGCCAGCGCCACGACTAGCGGGGCAGATACGCAGTATTTT. As protein: CASATTSGADTQYF.

This clone was seen a handful of times. The chain recombines TRBV7-9 with TRBJ1-1; TRBD1 agrees at 8 bases. CDR3 length: 13 residues. V lost 5 bases to trimming and J lost 3 bases; unmatched junction nucleotides: 2. Germline V lookup: CDR1 SEHNR, CDR2 FQNEAQ (reference sequence). As DNA, the CDR3 is TGTGCCAGCAGCCCACAGGGGGACACTGAAGCTTTCTTT. Translation: CASSPQGDTEAFF. Using reference TRBV7-9 and TRBJ1-1 for the parts outside the CDR3, the full variable domain is DTGVSQNPRHKITKRGQNVTFRCDPISEHNRLYWYRQTLGQGPEFLTYFQNEAQLEKSRLLSDRFSAERPKGSFSTLEIQRTEQGDSAMYLCASSPQGDTEAFFGQGTRLTVV.

This chain connects TRBV4-2 to TRBJ1-2; D unresolved. Germline assignment: CDR1 LGHNA and CDR2 YNFKEQ. This CDR3 comprises 16 residues. With 0 bases removed from V and 5 bases from J, the gap between germline ends came to 16 bases. CDR3 nucleotides: TGTGCCAGCAGCCAAGAGGTGCCCCCGCGGATATATGGCTACACCTTC. Protein: CASSQEVPPRIYGYTF.

The chain links TRBV19 to TRBJ1-2, with a possible D match to TRBD1 (6 bases). The CDR3 contains 15 residues. Germline CDR1 and CDR2: LNHDA and SQIVND (reference sequence). V shed 6 bases and J shed 6 bases, with 20 bases lying between them. CDR3 sequence: CASSVLPGGPNGYTF. The CDR3 coding sequence is TGTGCCAGTAGCGTCCTACCGGGGGGGCCGAATGGCTACACCTTC.

The chain links TRBV7-9 to TRBJ2-5, with D tentatively TRBD2 (5 bases). Germline V CDR1 and CDR2: SEHNR, FQNEAQ (reference sequence). V lost 5 bases and J 5 bases, leaving 21 bases between the germline ends. The CDR3 length is 16 residues. CDR3 DNA: TGTGCCAGCAGCCGCCTAGGGTCCTACACGGGGGAGACCCAGTACTTC. Translating gives CASSRLGSYTGETQYF.

This clone has just a few counts. The chain links TRBV7-8 to TRBJ2-2; 9 bases are shared with TRBD2. V gave up 6 bases and J gave up 4 bases; unmatched junction bases: 9. The germline gives CDR1 SGHVS, CDR2 FQNEAQ. The CDR3 contains 16 residues. The CDR3 sequence is CASSPAGGGATGELFF. Written as DNA, the CDR3 is TGTGCCAGCAGTCCGGCCGGCGGGGGGGCCACCGGGGAGCTGTTTTTT. The full variable domain, with the rest looked up from reference TRBV7-8 and TRBJ2-2, is GAGVSQSPRYKVAKRGQDVALRCDPISGHVSLFWYQQALGQGPEFLTYFQNEAQLDKSGLPSDRFFAERPEGSVSTLKIQRTQQEDSAVYLCASSPAGGGATGELFFGEGSRLTVL.

This clone was seen just once. This chain joins TRBV7-2 and TRBJ2-7; 12 bases line up with TRBD2. V dropped 6 bases and J dropped 2; count of bases not matched to a gene: 8. Germline CDR1 reads SGHTA; CDR2 reads FQGNSA. The CDR3 is 16 amino acids. The CDR3 spells CASRRLAGAPPYEQYF. In nucleotides, the CDR3 is TGTGCCAGCAGGAGACTAGCGGGGGCCCCCCCCTACGAGCAGTACTTC.

This chain uses TRBV19 with TRBJ1-6; D remains ambiguous. The germline V gene encodes CDR1 LNHDA and CDR2 SQIVND (reference sequence). The V gene lost 8 bases and the J gene lost 0 bases, with 20 bases spanning the gap. The CDR3 loop spans 18 amino acids. CDR3 DNA: TGTGCCAGTTCCTGGCTTTTTACCGGGAGCTCCTATAATTCACCCCTCCACTTT. It is translated as CASSWLFTGSSYNSPLHF.

V and J are TRBV28 and TRBJ1-2, with 8 bases matching TRBD1. V shed 5 bases and J 4 bases; nucleotides not matched to a gene: 3. The germline gives CDR1 MDHEN, CDR2 SYDVKM. The CDR3 extends over 13 amino acids. The CDR3 spells CASSGDRGYGYTF. Written as DNA, the CDR3 is TGTGCCAGCAGTGGAGACAGGGGCTATGGCTACACCTTC.

The V call is TRBV3-1 (or the pseudogene TRBV3-2), the J call TRBJ1-2; D is unresolved. Looked up from germline, CDR1 is LGHDT and CDR2 is YNNKEL (reference sequence). CDR3 length equals 12 residues. Trimming took off 2 bases at V and 8 bases at J, with 9 bases between the two ends. CDR3 residues: CASSQSIQGYTF. The CDR3 DNA is TGTGCCAGCAGCCAAAGCATCCAAGGCTACACCTTC.

The gene calls are TRBV6-2 or TRBV6-3 and TRBJ2-7; the match to TRBD1 covers 8 bases. Germline CDR1 and CDR2: MNHEY and SVGEGT. The CDR3 runs to 14 residues. The junction had 4 bases not matched to a gene; V was cut back by 1 base and J by 5 bases. This CDR3 reads CASSYLGRGHEQYF. The CDR3 nucleotides read TGTGCCAGCAGTTACTTAGGCAGGGGGCACGAGCAGTACTTC.

V and J are TRBV5-6 and TRBJ1-1; D is ambiguous. The V gene's germline CDR1 is SGHDT and CDR2 YYEEEE. V was pared by 6 bases and J by 4 bases, with 19 bases between. This CDR3 comprises 15 residues. The CDR3 DNA reads as TGTGCCAGCATCCCACGGGTGGATCCTACCACTGAAGCTTTCTTT. Its translation is CASIPRVDPTTEAFF.

This chain connects TRBV7-9 to TRBJ1-2; D is undetermined. CDR1 is SEHNR and CDR2 is FQNEAQ in the germline V gene (reference sequence). Deletions cut 5 bases from V and 3 bases from J, with 7 bases between. CDR3 length equals 12 residues. The CDR3 DNA reads as TGTGCCAGCAGCCCAGATTACTATGGCTACACCTTC. This codes for CASSPDYYGYTF.

V is TRBV7-6 and J is TRBJ1-1, with 10 bases fitting TRBD1. Per germline, CDR1 SGHVS and CDR2 FNYEAQ. Trimming removed 4 bases from V and 6 bases from J; junction bases left unmatched: 5. The CDR3 runs 14 residues. The CDR3 nucleotides are TGTGCCAGCAGCTCGACAGGGGGCAAGGCTGAAGCTTTCTTT. Translated, it gives CASSSTGGKAEAFF.

As to this clone: This CDR3 fails to terminate in the conserved phenylalanine or tryptophan, so it likely reflects a read error. No DNA is shown, since the ends of the CDR3 on it are uncertain; the CDR3 is the one TCRdb lists. The chain links TRBV6-6 to TRBJ1-2; the tabulated D call, TRBD1, remains unverified against the DNA. CDR1 is MNHNY, CDR2 SVGAGI, per germline (reference sequence). The CDR3 totals 11 residues, both ends included. This CDR3 reads CASSSDRRMWV.

This clone has only a few counts. This chain uses TRBV7-2 with TRBJ1-1, with TRBD1 matching over 8 bases. Unmatched junction bases numbered 9, after V lost 5 bases and J lost 4 bases. Germline V CDR1 and CDR2: SGHTA, FQGNSA. The CDR3 totals 15 residues. The CDR3 DNA sequence: TGTGCCAGCAGCCCCAGGACAGGGTTGGTCACTGAAGCTTTCTTT. It is translated as CASSPRTGLVTEAFF.

The rearrangement links TRBV24-1 to TRBJ1-2, with a weak D call TRBD1 (5 bases). CDR3 length equals 16 residues. Germline CDR1 reads KGHDR; CDR2 reads SFDVKD. V dropped 2 bases and J dropped 2 bases, with 14 bases sitting between them. The CDR3 loop reads CATSDSSNPGNYGYTF. The CDR3 region has the DNA TGTGCCACCAGTGATTCCAGTAATCCAGGGAACTATGGCTACACCTTC.

The chain couples TRBV28 to TRBJ2-5, with a tentative D call TRBD2 (5 bases). CDR1 is MDHEN and CDR2 is SYDVKM in the germline V gene. CDR3 length equals 16 residues. V was shortened by 5 bases and J by 1 base, with 17 bases between the two germline ends. CDR3 amino acids: CASSSPGGWFQETQYF. In nucleotides, the CDR3 is TGTGCCAGCAGTAGTCCCGGAGGATGGTTCCAAGAGACCCAGTACTTC.

The CDR3 region is CASSLSLSYGRTDLRKQYF. As DNA, the CDR3 is TGTGCCAGCAGCTTGTCTCTCAGTTATGGGAGGACTGACCTACGAAAGCAGTACTTC. The chain employs TRBV5-5 and TRBJ2-7, with D maybe TRBD2 (6 bases). Germline loops: CDR1 SGHKS, CDR2 YYEKEE (reference sequence). This CDR3 is built from 19 residues. V lost 1 base, J lost 8 bases, and 31 bases lay in between.

The chain carries TRBV9 and TRBJ1-6, with 9 positions matching TRBD1. The CDR3 has 14 amino acids. V lost 4 bases, J lost 8 bases, and 4 bases stayed unmatched. Germline V lookup: CDR1 SGDLS, CDR2 YYNGEE. The CDR3 sequence: CASSPGTGYSPLHF. The DNA for the CDR3 is TGTGCCAGCAGCCCCGGGACAGGGTATTCACCCCTCCACTTT. The full variable domain, in which reference TRBV9 and TRBJ1-6 provide the parts outside the CDR3, is DSGVTQTPKHLITATGQRVTLRCSPRSGDLSVYWYQQSLDQGLQFLIQYYNGEERAKGNILERFSAQQFPDLHSELNLSSLELGDSALYFCASSPGTGYSPLHFGNGTRLTVT.

The chain joins TRBV25-1 to TRBJ2-3; 8 nucleotides agree with TRBD2. CDR3 size: 14 residues. V was clipped by 8 bases and J by 4 bases; unmatched bases: 8. The germline CDR1 and CDR2 sequences are MGHDK and SYGVNS. The CDR3 region has the DNA TGTGCCAGCGTCTCTCGGGAGGGCGCAGATACGCAGTATTTT. It translates to CASVSREGADTQYF.

CDR3 nucleotides: TGTGCCACCAGTGACCCTAGCGGGGCCAGCACAGATACGCAGTATTTT. It yields the protein CATSDPSGASTDTQYF. The chain couples TRBV24-1 to TRBJ2-3, with TRBD2 matching 9 bases. The CDR3 is 16 amino acids. V was pared by 4 bases and J by 0 bases, with 4 bases of the junction left unmatched. Germline V gives CDR1 KGHDR, CDR2 SFDVKD.

The rearrangement joins TRBV11-2 to TRBJ2-1; 7 bases align to TRBD2. CDR1 SGHAT and CDR2 FQNNGV come from the germline V gene. V was pared by 4 bases and J by 9 bases, with 3 bases of the junction left unmatched. This CDR3 contains 12 residues. The CDR3 DNA is TGTGCCAGCAGCTACGGGACTATTGAGCAGTTCTTC. This gives the protein CASSYGTIEQFF.

The chain combines TRBV5-6 with TRBJ1-3; no clear D. CDR3 length: 15 residues. V was cut by 0 bases and J by 0 bases, with 7 bases left in between. Germline V gene lookup returns CDR1 SGHDT and CDR2 YYEEEE. CDR3 sequence (DNA): TGTGCCAGCAGCTTGGGACTGAACTCTGGAAACACCATATATTTT. This translates into CASSLGLNSGNTIYF.

A few counts support this clone. The V call is TRBV6-1, the J call TRBJ1-1; 10 bases are shared with TRBD1. The germline V gene encodes CDR1 MNHNS and CDR2 SASEGT. The CDR3 runs to 13 residues. V lost 3 bases, J lost 8 bases, and 3 bases stayed unmatched. The CDR3 sequence: CASSDTGQGEAFF. CDR3 nucleotide sequence: TGTGCCAGCAGTGATACGGGACAGGGGGAAGCTTTCTTT.

This clone was seen a handful of times. This sequence joins TRBV15 and TRBJ1-5; D possibly corresponds to TRBD1 (6 bases). CDR1 is LNHNV, CDR2 YYDKDF, per germline (reference sequence). The CDR3 has 20 amino acids. V dropped 0 bases and J dropped 4 bases, with 25 bases sitting between them. The CDR3 sequence: CATSRERTWTVAAENQPQHF. CDR3 DNA: TGTGCCACCAGCAGAGAACGCACCTGGACAGTCGCTGCAGAAAATCAGCCCCAGCATTTT.

Here the CDR3 reads CASGPWDRVFSWGGTEAFF. The CDR3 DNA follows: TGTGCCAGCGGACCGTGGGACAGGGTCTTTTCGTGGGGTGGCACTGAAGCTTTCTTT. V is TRBV5-6 and J is TRBJ1-1; TRBD1 matches 9 bases. Per germline, CDR1 SGHDT and CDR2 YYEEEE. The trim removed 7 bases at V and 4 bases at J, leaving 23 bases unmatched. The CDR3 is 19 amino acids.